This TCR beta chain was identified during a study of T-cell reconstitution after alpha-beta-depleted transplantation in children. CDR3 length: 16 amino acids. With 0 bases clipped from V and 5 bases from J, the junction kept 8 bases outside the gene matches. Per germline, CDR1 SGHKS and CDR2 YYEKEE (reference sequence). Unique molecular identifiers were incorporated when the TCRbeta library was constructed. TCRdb independently ran MiXCR on the PCR reads; one entry per CDR3 protein. The sample holds a few hundred thousand distinct CDR3 sequences; about 9.4% are singletons and the top ten take 2% to 3%.

The chain combines TRBV5-5 with TRBJ2-5, with 9 bases that match TRBD1. The receptor comes from a human donor who donated a stem cell graft to a child with acute lymphoblastic leukemia. This specimen consisted of PBMCs from the stem cell graft donor, obtained from the stem cell graft. Here the CDR3 reads CASSLDGQGRLETQYF. CDR3 nucleotides: TGTGCCAGCAGCTTGGACGGACAGGGGAGATTGGAGACCCAGTACTTC.